What follows are 17 T cell receptor beta chains derived from one specimen sequenced in a study of cytomegalovirus exposure and HLA in healthy donors. Assay: immunoSEQ multiplex PCR; the TCRdb copy retains only in-frame clones and omits some. The sample yields 85,000 to 95,000 clones, around 96% seen once. Sample: PBMCs. These receptors all stem from a man between 18 and 35 years old in good health and CMV-seronegative.

This chain uses TRBV5-4 with TRBJ1-1; no clear D gene. V lost 0 bases and J 2 bases, leaving 8 bases between the germline ends. The CDR3 runs to 14 residues. The germline V gene encodes CDR1 SGHNT and CDR2 YYREEE (reference sequence). DNA for the CDR3: TGTGCCAGCAGCTTGGCTGGCGGTAACACTGAAGCTTTCTTT. Amino acids: CASSLAGGNTEAFF.

This clone occurred once. The genes are TRBV5-1 and TRBJ1-3, with a weak D call TRBD1 (6 bases). CDR1 SGHRS and CDR2 YFSETQ come from the germline V gene. V lost 0 bases and J lost 1, with 17 bases in between. The CDR3 runs to 18 residues. CDR3 sequence reads: CASSLEGVRAYSGNTIYF. The CDR3, as DNA: TGCGCCAGCAGCTTGGAGGGGGTTAGGGCTTATTCTGGAAACACCATATATTTT.

The rearrangement uses TRBV28 and TRBJ2-3; TRBD2 matches at 7 bases. V lost 5 bases to trimming and J lost 4 bases; unmatched junction nucleotides: 6. The CDR3 runs to 14 residues. CDR1 is MDHEN, CDR2 SYDVKM, per germline. The CDR3 DNA reads as TGTGCCAGCAGTGGGGCGGGAGTAGCAGATACGCAGTATTTT. The encoded protein is CASSGAGVADTQYF. The entire variable domain, with the rest obtained from reference TRBV28 and TRBJ2-3, is as follows: DVKVTQSSRYLVKRTGEKVFLECVQDMDHENMFWYRQDPGLGLRLIYFSYDVKMKEKGDIPEGYSVSREKKERFSLILESASTNQTSMYLCASSGAGVADTQYFGPGTRLTVL.

The rearrangement joins TRBV28 to TRBJ2-4; 9 bases fit TRBD1. Germline V gives CDR1 MDHEN, CDR2 SYDVKM. The trim removed 4 bases at V and 8 bases at J, leaving 6 bases unmatched. The CDR3 is 14 amino acids. CDR3 sequence (DNA): TGTGCCAGCAGTTGGGACAGGGTTGAGGACATTCAGTACTTC. It translates to CASSWDRVEDIQYF. The variable domain in full, with the rest retrieved from reference TRBV28 and TRBJ2-4, is DVKVTQSSRYLVKRTGEKVFLECVQDMDHENMFWYRQDPGLGLRLIYFSYDVKMKEKGDIPEGYSVSREKKERFSLILESASTNQTSMYLCASSWDRVEDIQYFGAGTRLSVL.

The chain uses TRBV28 and TRBJ1-2; no firm D call. The germline CDR1 and CDR2 sequences are MDHEN and SYDVKM. The CDR3 length is 14 residues. V dropped 1 base and J dropped 3 bases, with 9 bases sitting between them. The DNA for the CDR3 is TGTGCCAGCAGTTTATCTCGGGGATACTATGGCTACACCTTC. Its translation is CASSLSRGYYGYTF.

The rearrangement links TRBV2 to TRBJ2-1; TRBD2 matches at 9 bases. The CDR3 is 14 amino acids. Germline CDR1 is SNHLY and CDR2 is FYNNEI. The V and J ends lost 7 bases and 8 bases, in that order; junction bases with no gene match: 9. CDR3 bases: TGTGCCAGCACGGGCGGGAGGGCCTCAGATGAGCAGTTCTTC. Translation: CASTGGRASDEQFF.

V and J are TRBV6-5 and TRBJ1-1; D is perhaps TRBD1 (6 bases). The CDR3 consists of 14 residues. Trimming took off 6 bases at V and 5 bases at J, with 16 bases between the two ends. In germline, CDR1 is MNHEY, CDR2 SVGAGI. In DNA form, the CDR3 reads TGTGCCAGCAGCTATCTCGGGGGGCGGACTGAAGCTTTCTTT. Translating it yields CASSYLGGRTEAFF.

The sample holds one count of this clone. This sequence joins TRBV4-1 and TRBJ2-3, with D uncertain. Trimming left V 2 bases short and J 4 bases short, with 7 bases between. Germline V gene data show CDR1 as MGHRA and CDR2 as YSYEKL. The CDR3 is 13 amino acids. CDR3 in DNA: TGCGCCAGCAGCCAACAACTTGCAGATACGCAGTATTTT. Amino acid sequence: CASSQQLADTQYF.

V usage is TRBV11-3 and J usage is TRBJ2-1, with 10 bases aligning to TRBD1. With V trimmed by 8 bases and J by 10 bases, 2 bases remained unmatched. CDR1 is SGHNT and CDR2 is YENEEA in the germline V gene. There are 11 residues in the CDR3. This chain's CDR3 is CASGDRGEQFF. DNA for the CDR3: TGTGCCAGCGGGGACAGGGGAGAGCAGTTCTTC. Using reference TRBV11-3 and TRBJ2-1 for the parts outside the CDR3, the full variable domain is EAGVVQSPRYKIIEKKQPVAFWCNPISGHNTLYWYLQNLGQGPELLIRYENEEAVDDSQLPKDRFSAERLKGVDSTLKIQPAELGDSAVYLCASGDRGEQFFGPGTRLTVL.

The rearrangement links TRBV10-3 to TRBJ1-2, with unresolved D. V was clipped by 7 bases and J by 1 base, with 10 bases between them. Germline V CDR1 and CDR2: ENHRY, SYGVKD. The CDR3 extends over 13 amino acids. For the CDR3, the DNA is TGTGCCATCACCCCTGAGGGTAACTATGGCTACACCTTC. Amino acid sequence: CAITPEGNYGYTF.

The chain employs TRBV2 and TRBJ1-1; the match to TRBD1 covers 8 bases. The CDR3 totals 14 residues. J gave up 5 bases and V 2 bases, and 4 bases lay outside the gene matches. The germline gives CDR1 SNHLY, CDR2 FYNNEI. The CDR3 spells CASSELDRATEAFF. CDR3 sequence (DNA): TGTGCCAGCAGTGAATTGGACAGGGCTACTGAAGCTTTCTTT.

The rearrangement joins TRBV28 to TRBJ1-2; TRBD1 matches 8 bases. The germline V gene encodes CDR1 MDHEN and CDR2 SYDVKM. V lost 5 bases to trimming and J lost 1 base; unmatched junction nucleotides: 3. There are 14 residues in the CDR3. CDR3: CASSPGQDNYGYTF. CDR3 nucleotide sequence: TGTGCCAGCAGTCCGGGACAGGATAACTATGGCTACACCTTC.

This rearrangement joins TRBV4-2 to TRBJ2-6; D call uncertain. Trimming removed 0 bases from V and 2 bases from J, with 8 bases in between. Germline V gene data show CDR1 as LGHNA and CDR2 as YNFKEQ. The CDR3 has 16 residues. For the CDR3, the DNA is TGTGCCAGCAGCCAAGATCAAGGAGCTGGGGCCAACGTCCTGACTTTC. Its translation is CASSQDQGAGANVLTF.

The rearrangement joins TRBV15 to TRBJ1-2; TRBD1 aligns across 9 bases. Germline V gene data show CDR1 as LNHNV and CDR2 as YYDKDF (reference sequence). The CDR3 is 12 residues long. The junction had 3 bases not matched to a gene; V was cut back by 5 bases and J by 8 bases. CDR3 nucleotide sequence: TGTGCCACCAGCCGGACAGGGGAAGGCTACACCTTC. It specifies CATSRTGEGYTF.

The chain couples TRBV11-3 to TRBJ2-5; unclear D gene. Trimming took off 5 bases at V and 5 bases at J, with 12 bases between the two ends. Germline V lookup: CDR1 SGHNT, CDR2 YENEEA. The CDR3 is made up of 13 amino acids. CDR3 nucleotide sequence: TGTGCCAGCAGCGCCTTTAGCCCGGAGACCCAGTACTTC. As protein: CASSAFSPETQYF.

The chain is built from TRBV5-6 and TRBJ1-1; possible D gene TRBD1, 6 bases. V was clipped by 0 bases and J by 6 bases, with 9 bases between them. CDR1 SGHDT and CDR2 YYEEEE come from the germline V gene. This CDR3 is 13 amino acids long. The CDR3 protein is CASSLDAGAEAFF. CDR3 nucleotides: TGTGCCAGCAGCTTGGACGCAGGGGCTGAAGCTTTCTTT.

The chain carries TRBV27 and TRBJ2-5; D perhaps matches TRBD1 (7 bases). Germline V lookup: CDR1 MNHEY, CDR2 SMNVEV (reference sequence). Trimming shortened V by 5 bases and J by 5 bases, and 15 bases separated the two germline ends. The length of the CDR3 is 14 residues. CDR3 coding DNA: TGTGCCAGCAGTCCAGGGGGGCCCGGGGAGACCCAGTACTTC. This gives the protein CASSPGGPGETQYF.